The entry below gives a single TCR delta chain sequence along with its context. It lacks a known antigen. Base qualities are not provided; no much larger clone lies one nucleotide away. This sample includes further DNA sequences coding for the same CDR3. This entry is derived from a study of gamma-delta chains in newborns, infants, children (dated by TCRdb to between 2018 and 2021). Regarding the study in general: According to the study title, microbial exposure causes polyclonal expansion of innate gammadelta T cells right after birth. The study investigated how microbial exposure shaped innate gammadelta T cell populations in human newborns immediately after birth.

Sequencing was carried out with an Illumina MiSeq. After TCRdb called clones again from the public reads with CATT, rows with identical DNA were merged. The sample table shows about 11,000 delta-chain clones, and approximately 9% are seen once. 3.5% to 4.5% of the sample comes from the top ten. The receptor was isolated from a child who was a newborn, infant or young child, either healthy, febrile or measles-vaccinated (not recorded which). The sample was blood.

The nucleotides read TGTGCCTGCGACTTACTGGGGGAAAACACCGATAAACTCATCTTT. It encodes CACDLLGENTDKLIF. The chain couples TRDV2 to TRDJ1, with 9 junctional bases fitting TRDD3. For this chain, trimming is 7 bases at the V end and 0 bases at the J end, and the number of junction bases without a gene match is 8. Spanning cysteine to phenylalanine, the CDR3 consists of 15 amino acids. Only the CDR3 DNA stays, 45 bases, in frame from base 1. Looking up the germline V gene yields CDR1 GEAIGNYY and CDR2 EKD.